Listed here are 17 T cell receptor beta chains from one sample, sequenced in a study of T-cell reconstitution after alpha-beta-depleted transplantation in children. For TCRbeta, the library was prepared with unique molecular identifiers. TCRdb ran MiXCR on the PCR reads and lists one entry per CDR3 protein. The table has hundreds of thousands of distinct CDR3 sequences, over 8% seen once. Sequencing was performed on PBMCs from the stem cell graft donor, taken from the stem cell graft. Every receptor here comes from a human donor who donated a stem cell graft to a child with SCID.

This clonotype turned up a few times. The rearrangement uses TRBV7-9 and TRBJ1-2; TRBD1 matches 7 bases. This CDR3 region has 15 residues. The ends lost 5 bases at V and 0 bases at J; junction bases unmatched: 6. Per germline, CDR1 SEHNR and CDR2 FQNEAQ (reference sequence). CDR3 in DNA: TGTGCCAGCAGCACGACAGGGATTCCTAACTATGGCTACACCTTC. It encodes CASSTTGIPNYGYTF.

In this sample, this clonotype turned up a few times. This sequence joins TRBV6-7 and TRBJ2-5, with a tentative D call TRBD2 (6 bases). TRBV6-7 is flagged as an ORF with uncertain function. CDR3 length: 16 amino acids. Trimming left V 4 bases short and J 1 base short, with 16 bases between. CDR3 sequence (DNA): TGTGCCAGCAGTTTACAAGACCGGGACTCCCAAGAGACCCAGTACTTC. Amino acid sequence: CASSLQDRDSQETQYF.

This clonotype was recorded a few times. The J gene is TRBJ1-5, the V gene TRBV6-6; TRBD1 might be the D (6 bases). The CDR3 loop spans 13 amino acids. Germline V gene sequence: CDR1 MNHNY, CDR2 SVGAGI (reference sequence). The V end was cut by 8 bases, the J end by 1 base, with 9 bases between. The DNA of the CDR3 is TGTGCCAGCCGGGACAAGAGCAATCAGCCCCAGCATTTT. Its protein product is CASRDKSNQPQHF.

The chain uses TRBV5-6 and TRBJ2-5; no reliable D call. The CDR3 is made up of 14 amino acids. In germline, CDR1 is SGHDT, CDR2 YYEEEE. V lost 3 bases and J lost 4, with 13 bases in between. The CDR3 loop is CASSSNPPPETQYF. The CDR3 DNA follows: TGTGCCAGCAGCTCGAATCCGCCACCAGAGACCCAGTACTTC. The full variable domain, rest sourced from reference TRBV5-6 and TRBJ2-5, is DAGVTQSPTHLIKTRGQQVTLRCSPKSGHDTVSWYQQALGQGPQFIFQYYEEEERQRGNFPDRFSGHQFPNYSSELNVNALLLGDSALYLCASSSNPPPETQYFGPGTRLLVL.

This clonotype was detected a few times. The chain couples TRBV11-2 to TRBJ2-1; D is possibly TRBD2 (5 bases). V lost 5 bases to trimming and J lost 7 bases, with 9 bases between them. CDR1 is SGHAT and CDR2 is FQNNGV in the germline V gene. This CDR3 has 12 amino acids. Here the CDR3 reads CASSRGWNEQFF. The CDR3 nucleotides read TGTGCCAGCAGCCGGGGTTGGAATGAGCAGTTCTTC.

The chain uses TRBV18 and TRBJ2-7, with D unresolved. Germline V gene lookup returns CDR1 KGHSH and CDR2 LQKENI. The CDR3 runs to 14 residues. V gave up 2 bases and J gave up 2 bases, with 10 bases separating them. The CDR3 bases are TGTGCCAGCTCACCATCTATCGGAGCCTACGAGCAGTACTTC. Translated: CASSPSIGAYEQYF.

The chain recombines TRBV10-3 with TRBJ2-1; TRBD2 aligns across 10 bases. This CDR3 contains 12 residues. J lost 8 bases, V lost 11 bases, and 6 bases had no gene match. Germline-derived CDR1 and CDR2 are ENHRY and SYGVKD. The CDR3 region is CAGGLASDEQFF. CDR3 coding DNA: TGTGCCGGGGGACTAGCGAGCGATGAGCAGTTCTTC.

The sample holds a few counts of this clonotype. V is TRBV10-3 and J is TRBJ2-7; the match to TRBD1 covers 7 bases. Germline V gene lookup returns CDR1 ENHRY and CDR2 SYGVKD. This CDR3 spans 12 amino acids. J was trimmed by 3 bases and V by 10 bases; bases with no gene match: 6. The CDR3 region is CATRDSDYEQYF. In DNA, the CDR3 is TGTGCCACCCGGGACAGCGACTACGAGCAGTACTTC.

This clonotype was seen at least ten times. V usage is TRBV12-3 or TRBV12-4 and J usage is TRBJ2-7, with TRBD2 matching 11 bases. V lost 6 bases and J lost 4; bases outside the gene matches: 8. This CDR3 spans 15 amino acids. CDR3 residues: CASSAALAGGYEQYF. The DNA for the CDR3 is TGTGCCAGCAGCGCCGCCTTAGCGGGGGGGTACGAGCAGTACTTC.

This clonotype was seen more than once but under ten times. The V call is TRBV10-3, the J call TRBJ2-7; 10 bases agree with TRBD2. In germline, CDR1 is ENHRY, CDR2 SYGVKD. CDR3 length: 17 amino acids. V trimming: 6 bases; J trimming: 3 bases; junction bases outside the gene matches: 14. CDR3 region: CAIRGRSPSGGDYEQYF. The CDR3 DNA reads TGTGCCATCAGGGGCCGGTCGCCTAGCGGGGGTGACTACGAGCAGTACTTC.

The rearrangement joins TRBV21-1 to TRBJ2-1; the table's D call TRBD1 went unverified against the DNA. TRBV21-1 is classified as a pseudogene. CDR3 size: 14 residues. The DNA for the CDR3 is TGTGCCAGCAGCCCCAGGGGGGCGCCGAATGAGCAGTTCTTC. Protein product: CASSPRGAPNEQFF.

In this sample, this clonotype turned up a few times. The chain's CDR3 is CASSLGVREGMNTEAFF. The CDR3, as DNA: TGCGCCAGCAGCTTGGGGGTCAGGGAAGGGATGAACACTGAAGCTTTCTTT. This chain links TRBV5-1 with TRBJ1-1; perhaps TRBD1 as D (5 bases). Trimming took off 0 bases at V and 0 bases at J, with 15 bases between the two ends. CDR1 is SGHRS and CDR2 is YFSETQ in the germline V gene. This CDR3 has 17 residues.

This clonotype has ten or more counts. The V call is TRBV12-3 or TRBV12-4, the J call TRBJ2-7; D ambiguous. The CDR3 length is 11 residues. Trimming shortened V by 2 bases and J by 5 bases, and 4 bases separated the two germline ends. CDR3 sequence: CASSLYDEQYF. The CDR3 nucleotides are TGTGCCAGCAGTTTATATGACGAGCAGTACTTC.

This clonotype was found many times. V gene TRBV7-8 combines with J gene TRBJ1-5, with 9 bases matching TRBD1. V shed 8 bases and J 5 bases; nucleotides not matched to a gene: 4. CDR3 size: 13 residues. Looked up from germline, CDR1 is SGHVS and CDR2 is FQNEAQ. Here the CDR3 DNA reads TGTGCCAGCCGACAGGGGGGTGATCAGCCCCAGCATTTT. It yields the protein CASRQGGDQPQHF.

In this sample, this clonotype turned up a few times. The chain couples TRBV6-2 or TRBV6-3 to TRBJ1-2, with 7 bases identical to TRBD1. In germline, CDR1 is MNHEY, CDR2 SVGEGT. The CDR3 has 15 residues. J was trimmed by 2 bases and V by 2 bases; bases with no gene match: 5. The CDR3 nucleotides are TGTGCCAGCAGTTACGGGACAGCGACGAACTATGGCTACACCTTC. It translates to CASSYGTATNYGYTF.

This chain links TRBV27 with TRBJ2-1; TRBD2 aligns across 16 bases. The CDR3 has 18 amino acids. Losses at the gene ends were 6 bases for V and 0 bases for J; bases not matched to a gene: 5. CDR1 is MNHEY, CDR2 SMNVEV, per germline (reference sequence). The CDR3 nucleotides are TGTGCCAGCAGACCCGGGACTAGCGGGGGGGGCTCCTACAATGAGCAGTTCTTC. It yields the protein CASRPGTSGGGSYNEQFF.

This chain joins TRBV2 and TRBJ1-4, with D hard to call. Trimming removed 7 bases from V and 6 bases from J, with 9 bases in between. Germline V lookup: CDR1 SNHLY, CDR2 FYNNEI. The CDR3 sequence is 12 residues long. For the CDR3, the DNA is TGTGCCAGCATGGGCTCTGATGAAAAACTGTTTTTT. Its translation: CASMGSDEKLFF.